The entry that follows covers one T cell receptor beta chain sequence. Its antigen is as yet unknown. This record belongs to a study of radiotherapy plus CTLA-4 blockade in lung cancer. Points from the study as a whole: The authors reported that early blood T cell clone dynamics, with interferon-beta, best predicted response. After radiotherapy and ipilimumab, tumor-derived clones expanded in peripheral blood.

Sequenced by immunoSEQ multiplex PCR; TCRdb stores in-frame clones only, minus some. The sample shows 95,000 to 150,000 clones, 70% to 90% of them seen only once. CDR1 SGHTA and CDR2 FQGNSA come from the germline V gene. The CDR3 loop spans 14 amino acids. V lost 5 bases, J lost 11 bases, and 11 bases stayed unmatched. This TCR was recovered from a human donor with non-small cell lung cancer that progressed on radiotherapy plus ipilimumab. The sequencing here drew on peripheral blood, taken from a patient treated with radiotherapy plus ipilimumab. The gene calls are TRBV7-2 and TRBJ1-4, with TRBD1 matching over 7 bases. The CDR3 coding sequence is TGTGCCAGCAGCACTGCAGGGGGAGAGCGTAAACTGTTTTTT. The encoded protein is CASSTAGGERKLFF.